Sequencing of this T cell receptor (beta chain) was carried out in a study of T-cell memory formation after mild COVID-19. This clonotype was recorded a few times. Trimming shortened V by 5 bases and J by 8 bases, and 7 bases separated the two germline ends. Germline V CDR1 and CDR2: SEHNR, FQNEAQ (reference sequence). This CDR3 region has 12 residues. From the 5' RACE reads, TCRdb called clonotypes with MiXCR, one entry per CDR3 protein. Among a few hundred thousand distinct CDR3 sequences listed, approximately 10% were seen once. The sample was PBMCs or a T cell subset sorted from them (not recorded which). This chain links TRBV7-9 with TRBJ1-6; TRBD1 might be the D (5 bases). The clonotype comes from a man younger than 30 who had mild COVID-19 (a few samples of this study predate the infection). Cell type and time point are not known. The chain's CDR3 is CASSRRDSPLHF. CDR3 DNA sequence: TGTGCCAGCAGCCGCAGGGATTCACCCCTCCACTTT.